The 8 T cell receptor beta chains below come from one sample, sequenced in a study of control samples from healthy donors and cancer patients. Sequencing was performed with immunoSEQ multiplex PCR; in TCRdb, only in-frame clones are kept and a portion is missing. The table has 150,000 or so clones, approximately 92% seen once. The specimen sequenced was blood. The source is an older woman in good health.

This chain joins TRBV6-1 and TRBJ1-2; 10 nucleotides agree with TRBD1. V lost 4 bases and J lost 5; bases outside the gene matches: 10. CDR1 is MNHNS and CDR2 is SASEGT in the germline V gene. This CDR3 has 16 amino acids. The DNA for the CDR3 is TGTGCCAGCAGTGGACTAAAATTGGGACAGGGGTATGGCTACACCTTC. Protein: CASSGLKLGQGYGYTF.

This clone was seen just once. This chain joins TRBV7-2 and TRBJ1-2, with D unclear. The CDR3 is 15 residues long. V was cut by 0 bases and J by 7 bases, with 15 bases left in between. Germline loops: CDR1 SGHTA, CDR2 FQGNSA. The CDR3 DNA reads TGTGCCAGCAGCTTAGCGCTTGTGGTTTTGGGTGGCTACACCTTC. Encoded protein: CASSLALVVLGGYTF. The entire variable domain, with the rest obtained from reference TRBV7-2 and TRBJ1-2, is as follows: GAGVSQSPSNKVTEKGKDVELRCDPISGHTALYWYRQSLGQGLEFLIYFQGNSAPDKSGLPSDRFSAERTGGSVSTLTIQRTQQEDSAVYLCASSLALVVLGGYTFGSGTRLTVV.

The chain's CDR3 is CAISAPLVSYEQYF. The CDR3 nucleotides read TGTGCCATCAGTGCCCCGTTGGTCTCCTACGAGCAGTACTTC. The chain recombines TRBV10-3 with TRBJ2-7; D ambiguous. This CDR3 has 14 amino acids. Germline V gene sequence: CDR1 ENHRY, CDR2 SYGVKD. V lost 4 bases, J lost 0 bases, and 10 bases lay in between.

This clone was observed once. The chain has TRBV7-8 and TRBJ1-3, with D possibly being TRBD1 (5 bases). The CDR3 length is 16 residues. The germline V and J ends were trimmed by 5 bases and 0 bases, with 14 bases remaining between them. Germline CDR1 and CDR2: SGHVS and FQNEAQ. CDR3 sequence (DNA): TGTGCCAGCAGCCCGAATCCCGGGACCTCTGGAAACACCATATATTTT. It encodes CASSPNPGTSGNTIYF. Looking up the rest from reference TRBV7-8 and TRBJ1-3 gives the full variable domain: GAGVSQSPRYKVAKRGQDVALRCDPISGHVSLFWYQQALGQGPEFLTYFQNEAQLDKSGLPSDRFFAERPEGSVSTLKIQRTQQEDSAVYLCASSPNPGTSGNTIYFGEGSWLTVV.

The chain uses TRBV6-2 or TRBV6-3 and TRBJ1-1; the match to TRBD1 covers 8 bases. Germline values: CDR1 MNHEY, CDR2 SVGEGT. With 4 bases clipped from V and 1 base from J, the junction kept 14 bases outside the gene matches. The CDR3 totals 18 residues. The CDR3 sequence: CASSFEPRGLRGNTEAFF. The CDR3 region has the DNA TGTGCCAGCAGTTTTGAACCCAGGGGGCTTCGGGGGAACACTGAAGCTTTCTTT.

This chain links TRBV3-1 (or the pseudogene TRBV3-2) with TRBJ1-1, with D unclear. Germline loops: CDR1 LGHDT, CDR2 YNNKEL (reference sequence). The CDR3 spans 12 residues. Trimming took 4 bases from V and 4 from J, leaving 7 bases between them. The CDR3 DNA is TGTGCCAGCAGCCTCCTGCCCACTGAAGCTTTCTTT. Translated, it gives CASSLLPTEAFF.

This chain joins TRBV5-1 and TRBJ1-2; D is undetermined. This CDR3 has 15 residues. V lost 0 bases to trimming and J lost 5 bases, with 14 bases between them. Germline CDR1 reads SGHRS; CDR2 reads YFSETQ. CDR3 sequence (DNA): TGCGCCAGCAGCTTGGAGACCAGCCCTCTTTATGGCTACACCTTC. Encoded protein: CASSLETSPLYGYTF.

V is TRBV19 and J is TRBJ1-5, with D unresolved. Trimming pared 3 bases from V and 0 bases from J, leaving 9 bases between. Per germline, CDR1 LNHDA and CDR2 SQIVND (reference sequence). CDR3 size: 15 residues. The CDR3 is CASSIARFSNQPQHF. The DNA of the CDR3 is TGTGCCAGTAGTATTGCAAGGTTTAGCAATCAGCCCCAGCATTTT.